Here is one T cell receptor beta chain with its context. Its cognate antigen is unknown. These data are taken from a study of beta chain features in type 1 diabetes. Study-wide background: No patient-donor differences in age, gender, total cells or subset yield.

The whole isolated RNA underwent reverse transcription, so sequencing captured expressed TCRB transcripts. Repertoires were generated with immunoSEQ multiplex PCR, while TCRdb's copy carries only in-frame clones and drops some. The sample includes approximately 600,000 clones, around 11% of them seen just once. General observations from the study: Type 1 diabetes patients showed a moderate but significant shortening of TCRB CDR3s in all four CD4+ subsets.

Material: naive CD4+ T cells from blood. The TCR sequence derives from a man younger than 45 with type 1 diabetes.

This chain's CDR3 is CASRADRVFEQYF. The CDR3 region has the DNA TGTGCCAGCAGGGCGGACAGGGTTTTCGAGCAGTACTTC. The V gene is TRBV6-6, the J gene TRBJ2-7, with TRBD1 identical over 8 bases. The ends lost 6 bases at V and 6 bases at J; junction bases unmatched: 7. The CDR3 sequence is 13 residues long. The germline V gene has CDR1 MNHNY and CDR2 SVGAGI (reference sequence).